The rows below give T cell receptor beta chains drawn from one sample of a study of blood T cells in healthy people across ages. MiXCR, applied by TCRdb to the 5' RACE reads, yields one record per CDR3 protein. Here the sample spans around 400,000 distinct CDR3 sequences, approximately 47% being singletons. The material sequenced was blood. The receptors come from a man aged 55 to 69 in good health. Both conserved end residues are part of each CDR3. Fields, in order: CDR3 length, D gene, J gene, V gene, clone size, CDR3 DNA, CDR3 protein. The D gene is left open where the match is weak. Rows may omit the clone size; those that give it use once, few, many or a size class.

>18|TRBD2|TRBJ2-7|TRBV6-1|NA
TGTGCCAGCAGTCTAGGCAATCATTGGACTAGCGGATCCTCCGAGCAGTACTTC
CASSLGNHWTSGSSEQYF
>16|TRBD2|TRBJ2-3|TRBV20-1|many
TGCAGTGCTACTCCTAGCGGGAGGGCCGGAACAGATACGCAGTATTTT
CSATPSGRAGTDTQYF
>17|TRBD2|TRBJ2-1|TRBV9|NA
TGTGCCAGCAGAAAGGGACTAGCGGGAGGGCCCTCCGGTGAGCAGTTCTTC
CASRKGLAGGPSGEQFF
>12|NA|TRBJ1-2|TRBV3-1|NA
TGTGCCAGCAGCTTAGGGCCAGAAGGCTACACCTTC
CASSLGPEGYTF
>13|NA|TRBJ2-7|TRBV7-9|few
TGTGCCAGCAGCTCTCGGGCGGAATACGAGCAGTACTTC
CASSSRAEYEQYF
>15|TRBD1|TRBJ1-2|TRBV4-2|NA
TGTGCCAGCAGCCCCGGACCAGGGGGCAACAATGGCTACACCTTC
CASSPGPGGNNGYTF
>13|NA|TRBJ1-6|TRBV2|once
TGTGCCAGCAGGGACAGTCCTAATTCACCCCTCCACTTT
CASRDSPNSPLHF
>13|NA|TRBJ2-3|TRBV11-3|NA
TGTGCCAGCAGCCTCACTCCCACAGATACGCAGTATTTT
CASSLTPTDTQYF
>12|TRBD1|TRBJ2-7|TRBV12-3/TRBV12-4|NA
TGTGCCAGCAGAAAGGACAGGTACGAGCAGTACTTC
CASRKDRYEQYF
>16|TRBD2|TRBJ2-3|TRBV27|few
TGTGCCAGCAGACTGGGCGGGAGATCTAGCACAGATACGCAGTATTTT
CASRLGGRSSTDTQYF
>15|TRBD2|TRBJ2-5|TRBV20-1|NA
TGCAGTGCCCAACCGCGGGGGAGCCGGCAAGAGACCCAGTACTTC
CSAQPRGSRQETQYF
>14|NA|TRBJ1-6|TRBV5-1|NA
TGCACCAGCAGCTTGGGCGGAGAGATTTCACCCCTCCACTTT
CTSSLGGEISPLHF
>13|NA|TRBJ2-7|TRBV25-1|NA
TGTGCCAGCAGTGATTTCAGGACCTACGAGCAGTACTTC
CASSDFRTYEQYF
>16|NA|TRBJ2-3|TRBV4-1|NA
TGCGCCAGCAGCCAAGTTGGACGGCAAATAGGGGATGCGCAGTATTTT
CASSQVGRQIGDAQYF
>15|TRBD2|TRBJ2-4|TRBV12-3/TRBV12-4|few
TGTGCCAGCAGTTTAGGAGCGGGAGGAGGAAACATTCAGTACTTC
CASSLGAGGGNIQYF
>14|TRBD1|TRBJ2-7|TRBV7-2|NA
TGTGCCAGCAGCAGGACAGGGGCAGGGTACGAGCAGTACTTC
CASSRTGAGYEQYF
>15|TRBD1|TRBJ2-7|TRBV7-2|few
TGTGCCAGCAGCACCCGGCCCGGGACAGCCTACGAGCAGTACTTC
CASSTRPGTAYEQYF
>18|TRBD2|TRBJ2-7|TRBV12-3/TRBV12-4|NA
TGTGCCAGCAGTTCGGCAACTCCTAGCGGGAGGGCCGTCCACGAGCAGTACTTC
CASSSATPSGRAVHEQYF
>16|TRBD2|TRBJ2-3|TRBV7-2|NA
TGTGCCAGCAGCTTAGCGATAGCGGGGGGCACAGATACGCAGTATTTT
CASSLAIAGGTDTQYF
>12|NA|TRBJ2-7|TRBV11-2|NA
TGTGCCAGCAGCTTAAAATCTTTCGAGCAGTACTTC
CASSLKSFEQYF
>15|TRBD2|TRBJ2-5|TRBV24-1|few
TGTGCCACCAGTGACCGACTAGCGGGACAAGAGACCCAGTACTTC
CATSDRLAGQETQYF
>15|TRBD2|TRBJ2-1|TRBV18|many
TGTGCCAGCTCACCGCGGACTAGCGGCCACAATGAGCAGTTCTTC
CASSPRTSGHNEQFF
>14|NA|TRBJ2-6|TRBV29-1|many
TGCAGCGTTGAGGAGTACTCTGGGGCCAACGTCCTGACTTTC
CSVEEYSGANVLTF
>15|NA|TRBJ2-7|TRBV6-5|many
TGTGCCAGCGGTCTTGTCCGGGGGAGCTCCTACGAGCAGTACTTC
CASGLVRGSSYEQYF
>15|NA|TRBJ1-4|TRBV9|NA
TGTGCCAGCAGCGTAGGCCCCTTGGGGGATGAAAAACTGTTTTTT
CASSVGPLGDEKLFF
>15|NA|TRBJ2-7|TRBV20-1|NA
TGCAGTGCTAGATCCCATGGAAAGGGGGCCTACGAGCAGTACTTC
CSARSHGKGAYEQYF
>15|NA|TRBJ2-5|TRBV28|once
TGTGCCAGCACCCGGCGGGACCGCTCCTACAATGAGCAGTACTTC
CASTRRDRSYNEQYF
>13|NA|TRBJ2-5|TRBV10-3|NA
TGTGCCATCGGGGGAGACCCCCAAGAGACCCAGTACTTC
CAIGGDPQETQYF
>14|NA|TRBJ1-6|TRBV6-5|NA
TGTGCCCGGGGGCGGGAACTGATTAATTCACCCCTCCACTTT
CARGRELINSPLHF
>16|NA|TRBJ2-5|TRBV27|few
TGTGCCAGCAGTCAAAGTTTGGCAGGGGGGAAGAGGGAGCAGTACTTC
CASSQSLAGGKREQYF